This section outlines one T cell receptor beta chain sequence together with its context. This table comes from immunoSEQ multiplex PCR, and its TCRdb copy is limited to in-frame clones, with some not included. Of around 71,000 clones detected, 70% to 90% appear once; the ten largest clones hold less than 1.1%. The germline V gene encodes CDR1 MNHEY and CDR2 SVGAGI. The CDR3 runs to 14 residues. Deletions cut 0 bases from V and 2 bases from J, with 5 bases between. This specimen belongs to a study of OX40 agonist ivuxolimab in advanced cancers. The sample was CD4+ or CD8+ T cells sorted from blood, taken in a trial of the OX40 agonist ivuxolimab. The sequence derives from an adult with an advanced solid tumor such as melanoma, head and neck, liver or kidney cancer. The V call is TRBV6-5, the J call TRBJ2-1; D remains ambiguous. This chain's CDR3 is CASSYSRAYNEQFF. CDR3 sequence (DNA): TGTGCCAGCAGTTACTCCCGGGCCTACAATGAGCAGTTCTTC.